This T cell receptor beta chain was found in a study of long-term antiretroviral therapy in people with HIV. Study overall: The earliest specimens came about a decade ahead of the 2015 immediate-ART recommendation.

As for this clone: Antigen unknown.

Each specimen consisted of about 0.9-11 million cryopreserved PBMC prior to extraction of DNA. A v3.0 immunoSEQ assay was performed at survey level. The repertoire was sequenced with immunoSEQ multiplex PCR; TCRdb's copy has only in-frame clones and lacks some. Altogether roughly 29,000 clones are present, over 75% being singletons, with the ten largest covering 8% to 9%. Germline assignment: CDR1 MNHEY and CDR2 SVGAGI. The CDR3 consists of 15 residues. V lost 2 bases, J lost 7 bases, and 6 bases stayed unmatched. Findings and caveats of the study: HIV repertoires spanned narrower CDR3 length ranges than controls.

The clonotype was recovered from a man aged 40-55 years with HIV. Sequences were derived from unsorted PBMCs, sampled 3 years after starting antiretroviral therapy. The rearrangement uses TRBV6-5 and TRBJ1-4; TRBD1 agrees at 8 bases. The DNA for the CDR3 is TGTGCCAGCAGTTACCGGACAGGGACTTTTGAAAAACTGTTTTTT. Translating gives CASSYRTGTFEKLFF.